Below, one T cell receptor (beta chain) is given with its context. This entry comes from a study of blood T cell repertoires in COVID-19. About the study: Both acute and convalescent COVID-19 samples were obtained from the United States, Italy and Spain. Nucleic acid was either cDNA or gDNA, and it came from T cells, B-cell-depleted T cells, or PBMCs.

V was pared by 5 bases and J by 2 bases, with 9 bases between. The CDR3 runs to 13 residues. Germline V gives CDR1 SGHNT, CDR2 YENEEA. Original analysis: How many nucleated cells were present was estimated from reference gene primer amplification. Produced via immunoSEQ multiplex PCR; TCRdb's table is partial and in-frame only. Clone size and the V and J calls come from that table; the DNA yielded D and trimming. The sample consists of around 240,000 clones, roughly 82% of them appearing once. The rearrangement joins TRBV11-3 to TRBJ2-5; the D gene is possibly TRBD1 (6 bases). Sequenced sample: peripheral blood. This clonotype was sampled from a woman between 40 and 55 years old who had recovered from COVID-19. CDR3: CASSEGGQETQYF. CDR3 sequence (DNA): TGTGCCAGCAGCGAAGGGGGTCAAGAGACCCAGTACTTC.